Sequencing of this T cell receptor (beta chain) was carried out in a study of control samples from healthy donors and cancer patients. TCRdb's table, derived via immunoSEQ multiplex PCR, lists solely in-frame clones and lacks some. The sample lists 150,000 or so clones, around 92% occurring once. The CDR3 covers 11 residues. In germline, CDR1 is MNHEY, CDR2 SMNVEV (reference sequence). V lost 6 bases and J lost 6, with 7 bases in between. Sequencing input: blood. The clonotype originates from a woman aged 50 to 65 in good health. This sequence joins TRBV27 and TRBJ2-3; D ambiguous. This CDR3 reads CASSFSDTQYF. For the CDR3, the DNA is TGTGCCAGCAGCTTCTCCGATACGCAGTATTTT.